The clone carrying this TCR beta chain occurred many times. Any gene name here is a mouse gene name. The read halts 4 residues ahead of the CDR3 end, with the missing end drawn from the germline J gene. The data derive from a study of CD8+ T cells in alopecia areata. At the level of the study: Skin was taken from 6-12-month-old C3H/HeJ graft donors that had spontaneous alopecia and grafted onto roughly 7-11-week-old female C3H/HeJ mice.

Reverse transcription of extracted RNA yielded cDNA, which provided the sequencing template. Profiling relied on immunoSEQ multiplex PCR, and the TCRdb table lists in-frame clones only, not all of them. There are some 18,000 clones in the sample, none observed a single time. CD4, CD8alpha, NKG2D, NKG2ACE and other markers were used to sort pooled cutaneous lymph node cells. The CDR3 is 15 residues long. CDR1 NNHDY and CDR2 SYVADS come from the germline V gene. Sequencing was done on a sample of CD8+ T cells sorted from a lymph node. V gene TRBV13-3 combines with J gene TRBJ2-1, with 13 positions matching TRBD2. This receptor was obtained from a C3H/HeJ mouse with alopecia areata. The strain's MHC haplotype is H2-k. This CDR3 is CASSAGTGGEAEQFF. The sequenced part of the CDR3 DNA is TGTGCCAGCAGTGCCGGGACTGGGGGGGAGGCT.